These 29 T cell receptor beta chains share one sample of origin, sequenced in a study of blood T cell repertoires in COVID-19 (dated by TCRdb to 2018 to 2020). The method behind the library was the immunoSEQ multiplex PCR assay. Entries here come from immuneACCESS through TCRdb and include only in-frame sequences with V and J called. Some clones fail to appear in such tables; in the studies checked, an unresolved V gene covers under half of the shortfall, and the cause of the remainder is unknown. For this sample there are about 100,000 clones; approximately 91% appear just once. The ten largest clones add up to 0.85% to 1% of the sample. Sequencing was performed on peripheral blood. The receptors come from a man aged 55 to 70 with acute or convalescent COVID-19.

V and J are TRBV7-2 and TRBJ1-1; D is unresolved. Per germline, CDR1 SGHTA and CDR2 FQGNSA. Between the trimmed V and J ends, which lost 2 bases and 0 bases, there was a span of 10 bases. The CDR3 has 15 amino acids. This CDR3 reads CASSLPLGVNTEAFF. CDR3 bases: TGTGCCAGCAGCTTACCCCTCGGAGTGAACACTGAAGCTTTCTTT.

The chain employs TRBV10-1 and TRBJ2-2, with 8 bases lining up with TRBD2. J was trimmed by 5 bases and V by 6 bases; bases with no gene match: 11. This CDR3 has 16 amino acids. Per germline, CDR1 WNHNN and CDR2 SYGVQD (reference sequence). CDR3 in amino acids: CASSSGTRVFTGELFF. Written as DNA, the CDR3 is TGCGCCAGCAGCTCCGGGACTAGGGTTTTTACCGGGGAGCTGTTTTTT.

The chain links TRBV7-3 to TRBJ2-3, with 7 bases lining up with TRBD1. Germline values: CDR1 SGHTA, CDR2 FQGTGA. V gave up 5 bases and J gave up 5 bases; unmatched junction bases: 4. The CDR3 spans 13 residues. The CDR3 nucleotides read TGTGCCAGCAGCCCAGGACAGGAAGATACGCAGTATTTT. Translated: CASSPGQEDTQYF.

J is TRBJ2-1 and V is TRBV7-9; TRBD1 aligns across 7 bases. Germline CDR1 and CDR2: SEHNR and FQNEAQ (reference sequence). Unmatched junction bases numbered 9, after V lost 2 bases and J lost 8 bases. The CDR3 runs 15 residues. CDR3: CASSLPAGGRDEQFF. CDR3 nucleotides: TGTGCCAGCAGCTTACCCGCAGGGGGAAGGGATGAGCAGTTCTTC.

The rearrangement joins TRBV20-1 to TRBJ1-5; D gene uncertain. The V gene lost 3 bases and the J gene lost 3 bases, with 9 bases spanning the gap. This CDR3 comprises 13 residues. Per the germline V gene, CDR1 is DFQATT and CDR2 is SNEGSKA (reference sequence). CDR3 DNA: TGCAGTGCTAGTCTAGGAGACAATCAGCCCCAGCATTTT. Protein: CSASLGDNQPQHF.

The CDR3 reads CASSSYGTSGSPHEQFF. Written as DNA, the CDR3 is TGTGCCAGCAGCTCGTACGGGACTAGCGGGAGCCCGCATGAGCAGTTCTTC. The V and J genes are TRBV9 and TRBJ2-1, with 14 bases fitting TRBD2. The junction had 11 bases not matched to a gene; V was cut back by 4 bases and J by 8 bases. This CDR3 has 17 residues. The germline CDR1 and CDR2 sequences are SGDLS and YYNGEE. Combining the CDR3 with reference TRBV9 and TRBJ2-1 gives the whole variable domain DSGVTQTPKHLITATGQRVTLRCSPRSGDLSVYWYQQSLDQGLQFLIQYYNGEERAKGNILERFSAQQFPDLHSELNLSSLELGDSALYFCASSSYGTSGSPHEQFFGPGTRLTVL.

V gene TRBV6-5 combines with J gene TRBJ1-4, with a possible D match to TRBD1 (6 bases). CDR1 is MNHEY and CDR2 is SVGAGI in the germline V gene. Trimming left V 3 bases short and J 10 bases short, with 12 bases between. The CDR3 has 13 residues. For the CDR3, the DNA is TGTGCCAGCAGTTATAGTACAGGGCGAAAACTGTTTTTT. Its translation is CASSYSTGRKLFF.

The V and J genes are TRBV29-1 and TRBJ2-3; D perhaps matches TRBD1 (5 bases). V was pared by 4 bases and J by 4 bases, with 12 bases between. The CDR3 covers 13 residues. CDR1 SQVTM and CDR2 ANQGSEA come from the germline V gene. The chain's CDR3 is CSVVRTGSDTQYF. In DNA form, the CDR3 reads TGCAGCGTTGTCCGAACAGGATCAGATACGCAGTATTTT.

This chain links TRBV7-2 with TRBJ2-5; 12 nucleotides line up with TRBD2. Germline loops: CDR1 SGHTA, CDR2 FQGNSA. The CDR3 spans 16 residues. Trimming cost V 2 bases and J 5 bases; bases outside gene matches: 6. CDR3 sequence reads: CASSLPRLAGVETQYF. Written as DNA, the CDR3 is TGTGCCAGCAGCTTACCCAGACTAGCGGGAGTGGAGACCCAGTACTTC.

J is TRBJ2-3 and V is TRBV28, with D tentatively TRBD2 (6 bases). V shed 3 bases and J shed 1 base, with 8 bases lying between them. Germline V lookup: CDR1 MDHEN, CDR2 SYDVKM. The CDR3 is made up of 14 amino acids. This chain's CDR3 is CASSFVAGTDTQYF. DNA for the CDR3: TGTGCCAGCAGTTTTGTAGCGGGCACAGATACGCAGTATTTT. Complete variable domain (other parts from reference TRBV28 and TRBJ2-3): DVKVTQSSRYLVKRTGEKVFLECVQDMDHENMFWYRQDPGLGLRLIYFSYDVKMKEKGDIPEGYSVSREKKERFSLILESASTNQTSMYLCASSFVAGTDTQYFGPGTRLTVL.

The chain has TRBV28 and TRBJ2-3; 15 bases fit TRBD2. Germline CDR1 MDHEN, CDR2 SYDVKM. J was trimmed by 4 bases and V by 4 bases; bases with no gene match: 6. CDR3 length: 17 amino acids. This CDR3 reads CASSSGTSGRNADTQYF. CDR3 in DNA: TGTGCCAGCAGTTCAGGGACTAGCGGGAGGAACGCAGATACGCAGTATTTT.

The gene calls are TRBV5-1 and TRBJ1-3, with D hard to call. Trimming removed 4 bases from V and 0 bases from J, with 14 bases in between. The CDR3 is 16 amino acids. Germline loops: CDR1 SGHRS, CDR2 YFSETQ. In DNA, the CDR3 is TGCGCCAGCAGCCTTTACCGGGGAAGCTCTGGAAACACCATATATTTT. Encoded protein: CASSLYRGSSGNTIYF. The whole variable domain, filled in from reference TRBV5-1 and TRBJ1-3, reads KAGVTQTPRYLIKTRGQQVTLSCSPISGHRSVSWYQQTPGQGLQFLFEYFSETQRNKGNFPGRFSGRQFSNSRSEMNVSTLELGDSALYLCASSLYRGSSGNTIYFGEGSWLTVV.

The V gene is TRBV5-4, the J gene TRBJ2-1; 11 bases map to TRBD2. Germline CDR1 is SGHNT and CDR2 is YYREEE (reference sequence). Losses at the gene ends were 4 bases for V and 6 bases for J; bases not matched to a gene: 6. The CDR3 has 15 residues. CDR3: CASSPGTSGSNEQFF. CDR3 DNA: TGTGCCAGCAGCCCCGGGACTAGCGGTAGCAATGAGCAGTTCTTC.

This chain links TRBV7-8 with TRBJ1-1, with 7 bases that match TRBD1. The trim removed 5 bases at V and 2 bases at J, leaving 2 bases unmatched. This CDR3 comprises 13 residues. Germline V gene sequence: CDR1 SGHVS, CDR2 FQNEAQ. CDR3 residues: CASSRQGNTEAFF. The CDR3 DNA sequence: TGTGCCAGCAGCCGACAGGGAAACACTGAAGCTTTCTTT.

This clone occurred once. This chain links TRBV28 with TRBJ2-3; TRBD2 agrees at 9 bases. V trimming: 5 bases; J trimming: 5 bases; junction bases outside the gene matches: 8. The germline CDR1 and CDR2 sequences are MDHEN and SYDVKM. The CDR3 sequence is 15 residues long. CDR3 DNA: TGTGCCAGCAGTCCCTTAGCGGGAGCTGGAGATACGCAGTATTTT. Translated, it gives CASSPLAGAGDTQYF.

V gene TRBV21-1 combines with J gene TRBJ2-7; the D call of TRBD1 is as the table states it, not checked on the DNA. TRBV21-1 constitutes a pseudogene. The CDR3 totals 19 residues. CDR3 sequence reads: CASSYTSVDFHRESYEQYF. DNA for the CDR3: TGTGCCAGCAGCTACACATCGGTGGATTTCCACAGGGAGTCCTACGAGCAGTACTTC.

This chain joins TRBV7-8 and TRBJ2-3; 7 bases fit TRBD2. The CDR3 runs 15 residues. The trim removed 4 bases at V and 0 bases at J, leaving 4 bases unmatched. Germline CDR1 SGHVS, CDR2 FQNEAQ. This chain's CDR3 is CASSSFSGSTDTQYF. CDR3 nucleotides: TGTGCCAGCAGCTCATTTAGCGGGAGCACAGATACGCAGTATTTT.

The chain carries TRBV3-1 (or the pseudogene TRBV3-2) and TRBJ2-5; D possibly corresponds to TRBD1 (5 bases). Germline CDR1 is LGHDT and CDR2 is YNNKEL (reference sequence). The CDR3 has 14 amino acids. Trimming pared 8 bases from V and 4 bases from J, leaving 17 bases between. The CDR3 reads CASLFQGTVETQYF. The CDR3 DNA reads as TGTGCCAGCTTATTCCAGGGTACGGTAGAGACCCAGTACTTC.

Here the CDR3 reads CASSPSNTGELFF. CDR3 DNA: TGTGCCAGCAGCCCTAGCAACACCGGGGAGCTGTTTTTT. The chain carries TRBV7-3 and TRBJ2-2; weak D call: TRBD2 (5 bases). Looked up from germline, CDR1 is SGHTA and CDR2 is FQGTGA. V was cut by 5 bases and J by 2 bases, with 6 bases left in between. CDR3 length equals 13 residues.

The chain recombines TRBV7-9 with TRBJ1-1, with TRBD1 matching 11 bases. The CDR3 loop spans 16 amino acids. After removal of 5 bases from V and 6 bases from J, the junction contained 11 bases not matched to a gene. The germline V gene encodes CDR1 SEHNR and CDR2 FQNEAQ (reference sequence). CDR3 sequence (DNA): TGTGCCAGCAGCACTCGGACAGGGGGCGGGGAGTCTGAAGCTTTCTTT. Encoded protein: CASSTRTGGGESEAFF.

V and J are TRBV3-1 (or the pseudogene TRBV3-2) and TRBJ1-2, with 9 nucleotides matching TRBD1. There are 14 residues in the CDR3. CDR1 is LGHDT, CDR2 YNNKEL, per germline (reference sequence). J lost 8 bases, V lost 6 bases, and 10 bases had no gene match. The CDR3: CASSLTGGFRGYTF. In DNA form, the CDR3 reads TGTGCCAGCAGTTTGACAGGGGGATTTCGGGGCTACACCTTC.

The genes are TRBV12-1 and TRBJ2-6; TRBD1 is the table's D call and was not checked against the DNA. TRBV12-1 is given as a pseudogene. The CDR3 is 15 amino acids. The CDR3, as DNA: TGTGCCAGCAGCTACAGGGAAACTGGGGCCAACGTCCTGACTTTC. Translation: CASSYRETGANVLTF.

The chain recombines TRBV29-1 with TRBJ2-3; 9 nucleotides match TRBD2. The CDR3 extends over 15 amino acids. Germline V lookup: CDR1 SQVTM, CDR2 ANQGSEA. The junction had 5 bases not matched to a gene; V was cut back by 3 bases and J by 1 base. As DNA, the CDR3 is TGCAGCGTTGATAGTAGCGGGAGTGGCACAGATACGCAGTATTTT. Amino acid sequence: CSVDSSGSGTDTQYF.

The V gene is TRBV5-6, the J gene TRBJ2-5; the D gene is possibly TRBD1 (6 bases). With 4 bases removed from V and 5 bases from J, the gap between germline ends came to 18 bases. The germline gives CDR1 SGHDT, CDR2 YYEEEE. This CDR3 has 15 residues. CDR3 nucleotides: TGTGCCAGCAGCCCCGAACAGGGTGTGGGGGAGACCCAGTACTTC. It codes for CASSPEQGVGETQYF. Full variable domain (missing parts from reference TRBV5-6 and TRBJ2-5): DAGVTQSPTHLIKTRGQQVTLRCSPKSGHDTVSWYQQALGQGPQFIFQYYEEEERQRGNFPDRFSGHQFPNYSSELNVNALLLGDSALYLCASSPEQGVGETQYFGPGTRLLVL.

This sequence joins TRBV9 and TRBJ2-1; the match to TRBD2 covers 10 bases. The CDR3 runs 19 residues. CDR1 SGDLS and CDR2 YYNGEE come from the germline V gene. J lost 6 bases, V lost 0 bases, and 15 bases had no gene match. This CDR3 is CASSVAPGVAGGLSNEQFF. The CDR3 bases are TGTGCCAGCAGCGTAGCTCCGGGGGTAGCGGGAGGATTATCCAATGAGCAGTTCTTC.

J is TRBJ2-1 and V is TRBV5-4; 8 bases line up with TRBD2. The CDR3 is 15 amino acids. The germline gives CDR1 SGHNT, CDR2 YYREEE (reference sequence). Trimming at V came to 2 bases and at J to 2 bases, leaving 3 bases not matched to a gene. DNA of the CDR3: TGTGCCAGCAGCTTCGCGGGGGGCGCCTACAATGAGCAGTTCTTC. It encodes CASSFAGGAYNEQFF.

The J gene is TRBJ2-1, the V gene TRBV27; 10 bases are shared with TRBD2. Trimming cost V 8 bases and J 8 bases; bases outside gene matches: 12. Germline V gene sequence: CDR1 MNHEY, CDR2 SMNVEV (reference sequence). The CDR3 totals 15 residues. CDR3 sequence: CASAKPSGRTDEQFF. For the CDR3, the DNA is TGTGCCAGCGCTAAGCCTAGCGGGAGAACTGATGAGCAGTTCTTC.

The V and J genes are TRBV7-3 and TRBJ2-1; TRBD2 is a possible D gene (6 bases). CDR1 and CDR2 (germline): SGHTA, FQGTGA. This CDR3 has 14 amino acids. Trimming stripped 4 bases from V and 7 bases from J, with 14 bases between. CDR3: CASSSHPGGNEQFF. CDR3 DNA: TGTGCCAGCAGCTCGCACCCCGGGGGTAATGAGCAGTTCTTC.

This clone was picked up one time. This chain uses TRBV6-5 with TRBJ1-2; D is ambiguous. This CDR3 is 14 amino acids long. The germline gives CDR1 MNHEY, CDR2 SVGAGI. Trimming shortened V by 6 bases and J by 6 bases, and 17 bases separated the two germline ends. The CDR3 nucleotides read TGTGCCAGCAGAGACCGGGAGAGGCTCCATGGCTACACCTTC. Translated: CASRDRERLHGYTF.